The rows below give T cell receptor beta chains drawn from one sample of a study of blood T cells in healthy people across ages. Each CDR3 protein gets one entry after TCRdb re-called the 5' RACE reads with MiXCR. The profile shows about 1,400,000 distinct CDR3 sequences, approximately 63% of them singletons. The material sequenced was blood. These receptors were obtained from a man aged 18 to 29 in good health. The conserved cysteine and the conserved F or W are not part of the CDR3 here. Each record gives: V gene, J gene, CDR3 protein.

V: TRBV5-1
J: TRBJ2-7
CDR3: ASSLGAQGPTYEQY

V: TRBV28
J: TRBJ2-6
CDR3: ASSLQTAGISGANVLT

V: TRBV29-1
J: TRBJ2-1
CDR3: SSLAASYNEQF

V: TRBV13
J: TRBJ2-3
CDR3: ASSFTGERSTDTQY

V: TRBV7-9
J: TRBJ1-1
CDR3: ASSLVGFRQNTEAF

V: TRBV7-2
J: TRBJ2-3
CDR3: ASSSSPPLQRGTSTDTQY

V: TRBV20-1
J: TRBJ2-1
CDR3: SASIPFSANSYNEQF

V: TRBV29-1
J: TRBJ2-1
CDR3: SVPVGVDPYNEQF

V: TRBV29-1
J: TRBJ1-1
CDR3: SVGGVDDRREAF

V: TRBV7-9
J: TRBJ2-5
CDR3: ASSQAQGPWRETQY

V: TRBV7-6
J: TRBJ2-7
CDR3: ASSQTVASGRYEQY

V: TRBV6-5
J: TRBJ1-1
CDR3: ASSLSGGFDSEAF

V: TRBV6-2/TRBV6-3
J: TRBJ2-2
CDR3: ASKSVLTGELF

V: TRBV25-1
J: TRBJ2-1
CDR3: ASSTPKRGNEQF

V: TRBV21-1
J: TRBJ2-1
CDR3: ASSKGLAETIYNEQF

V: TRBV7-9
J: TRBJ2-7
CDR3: ASSSDRFYEQY

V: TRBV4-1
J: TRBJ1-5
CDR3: ASSHPTGGLGNQPQH

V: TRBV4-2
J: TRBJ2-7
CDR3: ASSQERNPTGSSYEQY

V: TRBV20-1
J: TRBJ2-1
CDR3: SARLRAGVNEQF

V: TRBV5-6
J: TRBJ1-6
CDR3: ASSLSGTYNSPLH

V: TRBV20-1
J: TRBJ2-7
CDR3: SAGTGQGMSDEQY

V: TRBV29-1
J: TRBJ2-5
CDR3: SVEDLDVQKYQETQY

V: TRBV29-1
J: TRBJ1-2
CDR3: SVLLFADREVYGYT

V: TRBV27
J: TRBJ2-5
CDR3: ASSLSPQEAQY

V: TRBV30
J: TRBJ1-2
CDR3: AWSVAGGGYT

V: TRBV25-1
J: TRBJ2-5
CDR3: ASSELRGTQY

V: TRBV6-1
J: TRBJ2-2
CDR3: ASSDFAGDNTGELF

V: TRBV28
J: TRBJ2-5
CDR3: ASSFVSAGGGVQETQY

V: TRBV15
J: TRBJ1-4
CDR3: ATHKTRGMRDELF

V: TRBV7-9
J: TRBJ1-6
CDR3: ASSRTGSNSPLH

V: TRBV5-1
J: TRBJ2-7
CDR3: ASSLNGYSYEQY

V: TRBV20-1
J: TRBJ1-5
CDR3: SAREGGGGQPQH

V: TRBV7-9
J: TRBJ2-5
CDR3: ASLPSWGHQETQY

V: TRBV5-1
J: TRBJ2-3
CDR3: ASSFLPSRSDTQY

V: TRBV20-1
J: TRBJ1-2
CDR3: SAPYTGQAAYGYT

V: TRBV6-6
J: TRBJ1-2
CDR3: ASGGEPGYT

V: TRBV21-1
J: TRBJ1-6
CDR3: ASSRPLGGRSYNSPLH

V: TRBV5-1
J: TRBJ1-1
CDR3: ASSYRLGPGYTEAF

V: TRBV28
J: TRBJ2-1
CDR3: ASSRGQGLLEQF

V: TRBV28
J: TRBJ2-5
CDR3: ASSPPPGVQETQY

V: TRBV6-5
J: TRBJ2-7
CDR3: ASSYGTFYEQY

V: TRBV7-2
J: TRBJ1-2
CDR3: ASTPRTGNYGYT

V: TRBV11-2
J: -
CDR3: ASSLHGTGETQY

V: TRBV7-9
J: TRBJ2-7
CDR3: ASSSLRAESPYEQY

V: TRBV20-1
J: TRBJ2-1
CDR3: SASSEEGPRNEQF

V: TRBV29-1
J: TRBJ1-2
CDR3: SVEDKRGSNYGYT